This T cell receptor (beta chain) was identified in a study of blood T cell repertoires in COVID-19. Turning to the study itself: Sample material is recorded as cDNA or gDNA derived from T cells, B-cell-depleted T cells, or PBMCs.

This CDR3 has 13 residues. Germline CDR1 and CDR2: ENHRY and SYGVKD. J gave up 4 bases and V 5 bases, and 2 bases lay outside the gene matches. Method: immunoSEQ multiplex PCR; TCRdb's copy keeps in-frame clones and lacks some. The sample records more than 200,000 clones, approximately 89% being singletons. This clonotype originated in a woman between 25 and 40 years old with COVID-19, enrolled during active disease. Sequencing used peripheral blood. The chain recombines TRBV10-3 with TRBJ2-7; 10 bases fit TRBD1. CDR3: CAISPGQGYEQYV. As DNA, the CDR3 is TGTGCCATCAGTCCGGGACAGGGGTACGAGCAGTACGTC.